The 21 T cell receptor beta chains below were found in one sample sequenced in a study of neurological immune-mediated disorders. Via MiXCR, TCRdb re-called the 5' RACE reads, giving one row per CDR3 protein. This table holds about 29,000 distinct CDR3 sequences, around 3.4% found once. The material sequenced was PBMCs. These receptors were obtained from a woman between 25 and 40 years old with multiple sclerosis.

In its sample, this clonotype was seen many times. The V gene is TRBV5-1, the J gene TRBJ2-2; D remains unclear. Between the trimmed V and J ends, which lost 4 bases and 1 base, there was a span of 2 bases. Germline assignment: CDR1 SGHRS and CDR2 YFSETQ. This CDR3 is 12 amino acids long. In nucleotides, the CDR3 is TGCGCCAGCAGCCTGAACACCGGGGAGCTGTTTTTT. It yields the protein CASSLNTGELFF.

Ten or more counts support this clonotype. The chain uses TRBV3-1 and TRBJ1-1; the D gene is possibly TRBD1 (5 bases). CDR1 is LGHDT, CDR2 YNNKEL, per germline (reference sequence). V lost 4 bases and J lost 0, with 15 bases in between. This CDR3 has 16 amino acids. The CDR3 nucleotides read TGTGCCAGCAGCCCCGACTACGGGGGACTGAACACTGAAGCTTTCTTT. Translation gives CASSPDYGGLNTEAFF.

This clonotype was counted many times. Here the CDR3 DNA reads TGTGCCAGCAGGGAATCTAGCGGGGGGACCGGGGAGCTGTTTTTT. Its translation: CASRESSGGTGELFF. This sequence joins TRBV7-2 and TRBJ2-2, with TRBD2 identical over 11 bases. CDR1 and CDR2 (germline): SGHTA, FQGNSA. V shed 6 bases and J 5 bases; nucleotides not matched to a gene: 5. This CDR3 is built from 15 residues.

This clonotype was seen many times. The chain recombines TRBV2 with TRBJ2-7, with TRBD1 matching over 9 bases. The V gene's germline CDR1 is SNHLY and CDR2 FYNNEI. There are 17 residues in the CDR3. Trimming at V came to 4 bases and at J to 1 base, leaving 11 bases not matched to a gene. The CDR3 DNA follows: TGTGCCAGCAGTGGGCTCGAAGGGACAGGGAAATCCTACGAGCAGTACTTC. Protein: CASSGLEGTGKSYEQYF.

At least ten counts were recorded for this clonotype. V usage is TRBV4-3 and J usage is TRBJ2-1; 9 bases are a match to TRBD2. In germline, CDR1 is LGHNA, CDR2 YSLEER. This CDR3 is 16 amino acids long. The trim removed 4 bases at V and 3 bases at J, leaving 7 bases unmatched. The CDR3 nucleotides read TGCGCCAGCAGCCTAGTGACTAGCGGATTCTACAATGAGCAGTTCTTC. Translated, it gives CASSLVTSGFYNEQFF.

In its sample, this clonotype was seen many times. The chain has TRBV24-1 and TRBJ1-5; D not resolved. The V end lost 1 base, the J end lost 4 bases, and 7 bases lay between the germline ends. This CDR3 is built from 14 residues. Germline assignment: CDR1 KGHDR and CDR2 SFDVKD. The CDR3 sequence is CATSDFFSNQPQHF. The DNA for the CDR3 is TGTGCCACCAGTGATTTCTTTTCGAATCAGCCCCAGCATTTT.

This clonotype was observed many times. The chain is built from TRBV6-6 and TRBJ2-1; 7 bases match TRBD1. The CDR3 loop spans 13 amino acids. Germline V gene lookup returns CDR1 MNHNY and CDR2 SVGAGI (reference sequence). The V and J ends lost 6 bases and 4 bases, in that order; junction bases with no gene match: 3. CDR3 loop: CASRRGQYNEQFF. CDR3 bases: TGTGCCAGCAGGAGGGGACAGTACAATGAGCAGTTCTTC.

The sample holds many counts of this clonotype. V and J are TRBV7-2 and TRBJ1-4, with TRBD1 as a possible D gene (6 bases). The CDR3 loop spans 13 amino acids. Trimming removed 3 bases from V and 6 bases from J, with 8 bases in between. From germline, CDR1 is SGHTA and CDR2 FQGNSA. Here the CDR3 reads CASSFRTDEKLFF. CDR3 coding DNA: TGTGCCAGCAGCTTTAGGACAGATGAAAAACTGTTTTTT.

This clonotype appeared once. CDR3: CASRPRTTSYEQYF. The CDR3, as DNA: TGCGCCAGCAGACCCAGGACAACCTCTTACGAGCAGTACTTC. The gene calls are TRBV5-1 and TRBJ2-7; possibly TRBD1 for D (5 bases). V was trimmed by 5 bases and J by 4 bases, leaving 16 bases between them. CDR1 is SGHRS and CDR2 is YFSETQ in the germline V gene. The CDR3 loop spans 14 amino acids.

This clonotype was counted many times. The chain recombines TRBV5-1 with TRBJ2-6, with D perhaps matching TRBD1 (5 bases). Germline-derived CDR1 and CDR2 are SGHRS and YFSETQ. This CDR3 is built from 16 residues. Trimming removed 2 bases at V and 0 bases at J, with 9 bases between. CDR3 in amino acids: CASSFRDPSGANVLTF. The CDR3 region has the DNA TGCGCCAGCAGCTTCAGGGATCCCTCTGGGGCCAACGTCCTGACTTTC.

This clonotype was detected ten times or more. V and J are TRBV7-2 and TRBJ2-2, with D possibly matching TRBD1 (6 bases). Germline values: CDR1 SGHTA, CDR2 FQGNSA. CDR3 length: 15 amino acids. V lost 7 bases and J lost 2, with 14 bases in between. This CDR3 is CASTLLTGNTGELFF. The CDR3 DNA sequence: TGTGCCAGCACCCTGTTGACAGGCAACACCGGGGAGCTGTTTTTT.

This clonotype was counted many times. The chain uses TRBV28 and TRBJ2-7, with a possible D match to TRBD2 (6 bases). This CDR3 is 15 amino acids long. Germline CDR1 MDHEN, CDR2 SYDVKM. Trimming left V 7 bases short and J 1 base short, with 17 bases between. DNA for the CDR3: TGTGCCAGCACCAGCCTCGGGACTGTTTCCTACGAGCAGTACTTC. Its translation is CASTSLGTVSYEQYF.

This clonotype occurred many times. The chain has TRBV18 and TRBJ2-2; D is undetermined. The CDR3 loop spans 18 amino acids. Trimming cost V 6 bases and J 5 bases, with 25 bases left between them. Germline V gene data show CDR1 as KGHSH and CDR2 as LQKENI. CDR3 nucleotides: TGTGCCAGCTCCCGCCCTGGGAAGAGAACTCTAGAAACCGGGGAGCTGTTTTTT. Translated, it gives CASSRPGKRTLETGELFF.

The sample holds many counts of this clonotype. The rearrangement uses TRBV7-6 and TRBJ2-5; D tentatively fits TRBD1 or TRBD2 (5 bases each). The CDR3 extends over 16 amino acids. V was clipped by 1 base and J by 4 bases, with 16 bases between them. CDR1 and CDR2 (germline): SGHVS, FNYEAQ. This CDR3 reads CASSLGRGLTGETQYF. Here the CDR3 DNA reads TGTGCCAGCAGCTTAGGACGGGGCCTTACGGGAGAGACCCAGTACTTC.

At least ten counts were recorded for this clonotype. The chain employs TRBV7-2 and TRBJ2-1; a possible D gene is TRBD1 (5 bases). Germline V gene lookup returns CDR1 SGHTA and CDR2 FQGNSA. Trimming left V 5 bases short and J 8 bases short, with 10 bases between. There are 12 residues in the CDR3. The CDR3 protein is CASSAGYDEQFF. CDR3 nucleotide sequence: TGTGCCAGCAGCGCAGGGTACGATGAGCAGTTCTTC.

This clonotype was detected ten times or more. The CDR3 region has the DNA TGTGCCAGCAGTCCGGGGACAGGGCCCGGGGAGCTGTTTTTT. It is translated as CASSPGTGPGELFF. The V call is TRBV6-5, the J call TRBJ2-2; 9 bases agree with TRBD1. The germline V gene has CDR1 MNHEY and CDR2 SVGAGI. J gave up 6 bases and V 5 bases, and 4 bases lay outside the gene matches. CDR3 length: 14 residues.

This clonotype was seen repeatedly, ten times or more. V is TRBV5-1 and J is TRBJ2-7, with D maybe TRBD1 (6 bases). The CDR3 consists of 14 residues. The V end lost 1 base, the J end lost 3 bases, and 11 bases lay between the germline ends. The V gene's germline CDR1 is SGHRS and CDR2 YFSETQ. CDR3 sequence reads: CASSLNPQGYEQYF. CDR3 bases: TGCGCCAGCAGCTTGAACCCACAGGGCTACGAGCAGTACTTC. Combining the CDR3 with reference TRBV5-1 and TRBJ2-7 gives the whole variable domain KAGVTQTPRYLIKTRGQQVTLSCSPISGHRSVSWYQQTPGQGLQFLFEYFSETQRNKGNFPGRFSGRQFSNSRSEMNVSTLELGDSALYLCASSLNPQGYEQYFGPGTRLTVT.

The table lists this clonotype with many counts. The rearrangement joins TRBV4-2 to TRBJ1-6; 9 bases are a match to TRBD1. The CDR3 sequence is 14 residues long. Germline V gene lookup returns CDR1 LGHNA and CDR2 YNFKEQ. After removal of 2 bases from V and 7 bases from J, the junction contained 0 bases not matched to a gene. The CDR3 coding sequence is TGTGCCAGCAGCCAAACAGGGGGCAATTCACCCCTCCACTTT. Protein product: CASSQTGGNSPLHF.

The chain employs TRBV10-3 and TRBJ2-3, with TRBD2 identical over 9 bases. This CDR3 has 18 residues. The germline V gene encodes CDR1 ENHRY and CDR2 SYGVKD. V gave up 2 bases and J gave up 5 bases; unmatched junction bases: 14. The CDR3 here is CAISENGLAGLEGDTQYF. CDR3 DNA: TGTGCCATCAGTGAGAACGGGCTAGCGGGATTGGAAGGAGATACGCAGTATTTT.

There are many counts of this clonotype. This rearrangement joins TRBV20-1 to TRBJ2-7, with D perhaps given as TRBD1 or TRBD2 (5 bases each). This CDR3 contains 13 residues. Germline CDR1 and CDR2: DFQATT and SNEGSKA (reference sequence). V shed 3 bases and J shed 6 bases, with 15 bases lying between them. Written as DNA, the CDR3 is TGCAGTGCTAGGAGGATCGGGACCCTCGAGCAGTACTTC. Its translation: CSARRIGTLEQYF.

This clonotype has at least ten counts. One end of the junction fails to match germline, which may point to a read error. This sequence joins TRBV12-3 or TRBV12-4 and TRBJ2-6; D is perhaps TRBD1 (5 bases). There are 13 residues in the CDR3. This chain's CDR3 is CASRTSGAKVLTF. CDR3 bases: TGTGCCAGTAGAACCTCTGGGGCCAAAGTCCTGACTTTC.